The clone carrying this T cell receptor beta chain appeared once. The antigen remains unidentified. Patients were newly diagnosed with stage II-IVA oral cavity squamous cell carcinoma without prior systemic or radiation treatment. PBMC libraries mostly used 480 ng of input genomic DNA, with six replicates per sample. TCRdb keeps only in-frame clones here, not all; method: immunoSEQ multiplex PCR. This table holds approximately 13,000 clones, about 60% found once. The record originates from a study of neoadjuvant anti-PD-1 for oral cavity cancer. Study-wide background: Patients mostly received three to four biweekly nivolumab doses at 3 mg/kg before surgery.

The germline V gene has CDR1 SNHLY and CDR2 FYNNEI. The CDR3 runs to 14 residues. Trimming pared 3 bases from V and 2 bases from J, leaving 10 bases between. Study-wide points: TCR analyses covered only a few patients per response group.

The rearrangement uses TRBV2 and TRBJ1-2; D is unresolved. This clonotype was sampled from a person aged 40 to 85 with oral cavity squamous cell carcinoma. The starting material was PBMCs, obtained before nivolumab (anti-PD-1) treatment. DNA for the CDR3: TGTGCCAGCAGTGAGGGGTCCTTAAACTATGGCTACACCTTC. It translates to CASSEGSLNYGYTF. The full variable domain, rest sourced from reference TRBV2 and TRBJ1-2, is EPEVTQTPSHQVTQMGQEVILRCVPISNHLYFYWYRQILGQKVEFLVSFYNNEISEKSEIFDDQFSVERPDGSNFTLKIRSTKLEDSAMYFCASSEGSLNYGYTFGSGTRLTVV.